A single T cell receptor beta chain is shown here with its context. The data derive from a study of blood T cell repertoires in COVID-19. The CDR3 extends over 15 amino acids. V lost 6 bases and J lost 4; bases outside the gene matches: 7. Germline V gene lookup returns CDR1 MGHRA and CDR2 YSYEKL. This table comes from immunoSEQ multiplex PCR, and its TCRdb copy is limited to in-frame clones, with some not included. Here the sample spans approximately 220,000 clones, approximately 88% being singletons. Material for sequencing was peripheral blood. The source is a man aged 40-49 years with acute or convalescent COVID-19. The rearrangement uses TRBV4-1 and TRBJ2-2; 8 nucleotides agree with TRBD1. The CDR3 DNA is TGCGCCAGCAGACCTTGGACAGGGATCACCGGGGAGCTGTTTTTT. Protein product: CASRPWTGITGELFF.